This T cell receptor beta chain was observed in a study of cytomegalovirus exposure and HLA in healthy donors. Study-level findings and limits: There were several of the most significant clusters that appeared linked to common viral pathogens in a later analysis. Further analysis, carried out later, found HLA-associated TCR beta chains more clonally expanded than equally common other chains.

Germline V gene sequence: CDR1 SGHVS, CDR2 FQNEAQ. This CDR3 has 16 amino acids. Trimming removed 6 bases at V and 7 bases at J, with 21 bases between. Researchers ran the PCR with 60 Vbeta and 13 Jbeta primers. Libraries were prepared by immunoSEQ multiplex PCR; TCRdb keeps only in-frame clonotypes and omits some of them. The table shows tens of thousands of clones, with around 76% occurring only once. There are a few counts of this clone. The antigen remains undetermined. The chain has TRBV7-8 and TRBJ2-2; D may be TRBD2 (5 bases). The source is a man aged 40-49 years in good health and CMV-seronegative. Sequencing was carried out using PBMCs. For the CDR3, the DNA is TGTGCCAGCAGTTTGGTCCCGGGGAATTCGAACGGGGAGCTGTTTTTT. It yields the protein CASSLVPGNSNGELFF.